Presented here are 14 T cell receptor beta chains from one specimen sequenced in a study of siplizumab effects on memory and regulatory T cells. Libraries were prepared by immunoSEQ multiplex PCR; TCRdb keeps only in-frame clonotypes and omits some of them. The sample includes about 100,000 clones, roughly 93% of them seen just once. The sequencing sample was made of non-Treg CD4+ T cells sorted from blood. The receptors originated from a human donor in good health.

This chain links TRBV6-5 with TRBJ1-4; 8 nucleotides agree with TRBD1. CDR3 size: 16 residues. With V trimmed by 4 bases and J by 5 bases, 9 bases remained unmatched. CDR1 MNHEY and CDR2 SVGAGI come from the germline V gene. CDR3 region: CASSFYRDRWNEKLFF. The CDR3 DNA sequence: TGTGCCAGCAGTTTCTACCGGGACAGGTGGAATGAAAAACTGTTTTTT.

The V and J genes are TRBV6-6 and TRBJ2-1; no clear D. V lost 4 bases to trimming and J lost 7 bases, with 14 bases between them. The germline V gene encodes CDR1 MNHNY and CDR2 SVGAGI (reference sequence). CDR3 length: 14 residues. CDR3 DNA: TGTGCCAGCAGTTTTAGTCCCCGGCCTAATGAGCAGTTCTTC. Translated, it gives CASSFSPRPNEQFF.

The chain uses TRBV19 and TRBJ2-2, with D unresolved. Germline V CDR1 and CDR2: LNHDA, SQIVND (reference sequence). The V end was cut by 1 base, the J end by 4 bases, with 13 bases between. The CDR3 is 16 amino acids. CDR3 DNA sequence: TGTGCCAGTAGTATAGTATCCTCACCGGGCACCGGGGAGCTGTTTTTT. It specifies CASSIVSSPGTGELFF.

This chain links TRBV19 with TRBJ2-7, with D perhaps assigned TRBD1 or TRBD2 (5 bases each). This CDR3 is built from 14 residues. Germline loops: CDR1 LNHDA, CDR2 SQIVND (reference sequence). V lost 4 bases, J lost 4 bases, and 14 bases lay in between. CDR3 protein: CASSRDGAVYEQYF. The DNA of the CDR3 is TGTGCCAGTAGTAGGGACGGCGCCGTGTACGAGCAGTACTTC. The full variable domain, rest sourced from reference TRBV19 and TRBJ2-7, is DGGITQSPKYLFRKEGQNVTLSCEQNLNHDAMYWYRQDPGQGLRLIYYSQIVNDFQKGDIAEGYSVSREKKESFPLTVTSAQKNPTAFYLCASSRDGAVYEQYFGPGTRLTVT.

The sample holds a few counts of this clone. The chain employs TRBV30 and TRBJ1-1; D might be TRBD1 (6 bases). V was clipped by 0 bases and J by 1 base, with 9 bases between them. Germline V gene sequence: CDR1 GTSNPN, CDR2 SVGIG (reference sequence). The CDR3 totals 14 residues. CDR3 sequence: CAWSVTGTNTEAFF. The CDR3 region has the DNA TGTGCCTGGAGTGTGACAGGCACGAACACTGAAGCTTTCTTT.

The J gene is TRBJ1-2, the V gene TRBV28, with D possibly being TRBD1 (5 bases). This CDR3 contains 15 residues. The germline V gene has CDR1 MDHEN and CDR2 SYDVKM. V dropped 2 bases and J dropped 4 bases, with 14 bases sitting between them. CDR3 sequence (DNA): TGTGCCAGCAGTTTAAATGAGGGGCTGGTCTATGGCTACACCTTC. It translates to CASSLNEGLVYGYTF.

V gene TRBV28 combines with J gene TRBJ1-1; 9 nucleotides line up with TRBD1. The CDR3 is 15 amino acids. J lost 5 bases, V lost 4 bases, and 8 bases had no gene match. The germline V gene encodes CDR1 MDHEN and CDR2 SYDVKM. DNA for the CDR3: TGTGCCAGCAGTTCAAGAGGGACAGGGCTAACTGAAGCTTTCTTT. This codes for CASSSRGTGLTEAFF.

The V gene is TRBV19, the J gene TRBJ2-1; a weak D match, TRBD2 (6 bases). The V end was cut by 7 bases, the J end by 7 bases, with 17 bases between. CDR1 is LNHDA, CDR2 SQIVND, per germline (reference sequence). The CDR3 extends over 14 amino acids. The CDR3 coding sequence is TGTGCCAGTACACTGGCGGGGACCAGGAATGAGCAGTTCTTC. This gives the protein CASTLAGTRNEQFF.

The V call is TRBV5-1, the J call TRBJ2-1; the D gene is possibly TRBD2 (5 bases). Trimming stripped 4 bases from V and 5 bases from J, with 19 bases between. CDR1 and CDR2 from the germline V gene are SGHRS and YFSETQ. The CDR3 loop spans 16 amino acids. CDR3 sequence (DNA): TGCGCCAGCAGCCGTCTCTCTAGCACCCGAGACAATGAGCAGTTCTTC. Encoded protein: CASSRLSSTRDNEQFF. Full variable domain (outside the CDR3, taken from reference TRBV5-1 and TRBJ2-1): KAGVTQTPRYLIKTRGQQVTLSCSPISGHRSVSWYQQTPGQGLQFLFEYFSETQRNKGNFPGRFSGRQFSNSRSEMNVSTLELGDSALYLCASSRLSSTRDNEQFFGPGTRLTVL.

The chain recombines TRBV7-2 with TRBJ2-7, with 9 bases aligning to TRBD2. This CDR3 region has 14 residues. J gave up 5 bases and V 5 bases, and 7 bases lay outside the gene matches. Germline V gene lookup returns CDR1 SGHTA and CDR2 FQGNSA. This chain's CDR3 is CASSAIAGVNEQYF. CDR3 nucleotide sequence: TGTGCCAGCAGCGCTATAGCGGGAGTGAACGAGCAGTACTTC. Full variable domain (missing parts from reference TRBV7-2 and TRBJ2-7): GAGVSQSPSNKVTEKGKDVELRCDPISGHTALYWYRQSLGQGLEFLIYFQGNSAPDKSGLPSDRFSAERTGGSVSTLTIQRTQQEDSAVYLCASSAIAGVNEQYFGPGTRLTVT.

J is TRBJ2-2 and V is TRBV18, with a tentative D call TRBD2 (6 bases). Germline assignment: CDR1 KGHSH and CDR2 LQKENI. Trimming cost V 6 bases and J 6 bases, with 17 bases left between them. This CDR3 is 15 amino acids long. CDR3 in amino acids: CASSLLASQPGELFF. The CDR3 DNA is TGTGCCAGCTCGCTCCTAGCGAGCCAGCCCGGGGAGCTGTTTTTT.

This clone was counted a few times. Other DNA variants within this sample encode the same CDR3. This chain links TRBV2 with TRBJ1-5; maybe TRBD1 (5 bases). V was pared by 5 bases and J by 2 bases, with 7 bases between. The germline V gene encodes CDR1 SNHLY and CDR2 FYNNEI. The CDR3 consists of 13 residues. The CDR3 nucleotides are TGTGCCAGCAGTCGGGACGGCAATCAGCCCCAGCATTTT. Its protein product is CASSRDGNQPQHF.

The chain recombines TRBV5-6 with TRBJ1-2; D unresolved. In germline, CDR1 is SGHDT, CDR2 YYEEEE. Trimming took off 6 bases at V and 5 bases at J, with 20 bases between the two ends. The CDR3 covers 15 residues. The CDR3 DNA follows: TGTGCCAGCACCGTAAGGGAGGGAATCCCTTATGGCTACACCTTC. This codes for CASTVREGIPYGYTF.

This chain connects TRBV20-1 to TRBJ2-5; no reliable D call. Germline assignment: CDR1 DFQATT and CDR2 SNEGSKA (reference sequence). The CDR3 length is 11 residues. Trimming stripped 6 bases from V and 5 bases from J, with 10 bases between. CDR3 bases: TGCAGTGCCGGAGTCCAGGAGACCCAGTACTTC. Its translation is CSAGVQETQYF.